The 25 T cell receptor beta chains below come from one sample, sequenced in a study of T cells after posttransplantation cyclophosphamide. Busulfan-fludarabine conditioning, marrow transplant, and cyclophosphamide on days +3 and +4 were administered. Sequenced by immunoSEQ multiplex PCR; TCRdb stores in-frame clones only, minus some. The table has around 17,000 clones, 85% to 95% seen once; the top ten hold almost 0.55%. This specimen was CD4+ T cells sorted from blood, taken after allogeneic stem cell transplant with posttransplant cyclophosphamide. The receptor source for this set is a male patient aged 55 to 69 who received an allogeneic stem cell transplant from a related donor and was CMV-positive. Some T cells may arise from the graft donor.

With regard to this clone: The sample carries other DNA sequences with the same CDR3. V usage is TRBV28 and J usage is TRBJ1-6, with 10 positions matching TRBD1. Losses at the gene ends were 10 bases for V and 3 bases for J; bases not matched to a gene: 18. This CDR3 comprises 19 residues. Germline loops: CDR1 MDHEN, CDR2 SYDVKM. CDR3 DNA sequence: TGTGCCACCCGGGGGGGGAGACAGGGGGCTCATCACTATAATTCACCCCTCCACTTT. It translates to CATRGGRQGAHHYNSPLHF. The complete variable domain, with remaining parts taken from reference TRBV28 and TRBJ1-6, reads DVKVTQSSRYLVKRTGEKVFLECVQDMDHENMFWYRQDPGLGLRLIYFSYDVKMKEKGDIPEGYSVSREKKERFSLILESASTNQTSMYLCATRGGRQGAHHYNSPLHFGNGTRLTVT.

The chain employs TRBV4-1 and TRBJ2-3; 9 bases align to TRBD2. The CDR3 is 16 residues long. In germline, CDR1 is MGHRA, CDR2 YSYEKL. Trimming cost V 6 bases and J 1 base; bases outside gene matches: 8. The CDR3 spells CASRQNPSGGTDTQYF. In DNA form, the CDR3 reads TGCGCCAGCAGGCAAAACCCTAGCGGGGGCACAGATACGCAGTATTTT.

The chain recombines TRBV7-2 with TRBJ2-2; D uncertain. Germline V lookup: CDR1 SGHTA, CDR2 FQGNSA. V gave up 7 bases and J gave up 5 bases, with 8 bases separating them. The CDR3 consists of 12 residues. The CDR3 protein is CASNRLTGELFF. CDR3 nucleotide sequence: TGTGCCAGCAACCGGTTAACCGGGGAGCTGTTTTTT. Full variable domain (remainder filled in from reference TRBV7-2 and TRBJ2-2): GAGVSQSPSNKVTEKGKDVELRCDPISGHTALYWYRQSLGQGLEFLIYFQGNSAPDKSGLPSDRFSAERTGGSVSTLTIQRTQQEDSAVYLCASNRLTGELFFGEGSRLTVL.

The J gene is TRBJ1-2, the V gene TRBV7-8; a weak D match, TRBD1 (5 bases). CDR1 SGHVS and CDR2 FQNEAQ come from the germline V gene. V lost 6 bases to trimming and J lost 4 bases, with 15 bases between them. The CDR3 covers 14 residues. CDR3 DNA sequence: TGTGCCAGCAGGGGGGGGTCGGAGGGCTATGGCTACACCTTC. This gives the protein CASRGGSEGYGYTF.

The CDR3 region has the DNA TGTGCCAGCAGTCCCCTTGGGGGACACCTAAGCAATCAGCCCCAGCATTTT. Protein product: CASSPLGGHLSNQPQHF. V and J are TRBV27 and TRBJ1-5; tentative D call: TRBD1 (6 bases). Looked up from germline, CDR1 is MNHEY and CDR2 is SMNVEV (reference sequence). V was pared by 5 bases and J by 1 base, with 18 bases between. CDR3 size: 17 residues.

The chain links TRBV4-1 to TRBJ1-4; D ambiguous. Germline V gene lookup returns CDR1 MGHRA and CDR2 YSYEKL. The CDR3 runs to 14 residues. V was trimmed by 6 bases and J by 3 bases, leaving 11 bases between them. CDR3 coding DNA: TGCGCCAGCAGACGACCGGGTTCTAATGAAAAACTGTTTTTT. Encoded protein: CASRRPGSNEKLFF.

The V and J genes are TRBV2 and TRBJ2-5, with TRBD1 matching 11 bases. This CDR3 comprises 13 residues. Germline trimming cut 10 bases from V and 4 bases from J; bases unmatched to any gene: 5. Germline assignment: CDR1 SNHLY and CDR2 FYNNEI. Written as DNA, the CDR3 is TGTGCCACCCGCGGGACAGGGGGAGAGACCCAGTACTTC. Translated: CATRGTGGETQYF. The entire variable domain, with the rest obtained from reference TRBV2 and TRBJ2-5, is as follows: EPEVTQTPSHQVTQMGQEVILRCVPISNHLYFYWYRQILGQKVEFLVSFYNNEISEKSEIFDDQFSVERPDGSNFTLKIRSTKLEDSAMYFCATRGTGGETQYFGPGTRLLVL.

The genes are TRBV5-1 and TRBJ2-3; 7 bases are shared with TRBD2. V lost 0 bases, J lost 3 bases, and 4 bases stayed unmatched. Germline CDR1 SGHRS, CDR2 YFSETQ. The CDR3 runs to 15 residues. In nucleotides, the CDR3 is TGCGCCAGCAGCTTGGGCCGGGGGGATACAGATACGCAGTATTTT. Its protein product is CASSLGRGDTDTQYF.

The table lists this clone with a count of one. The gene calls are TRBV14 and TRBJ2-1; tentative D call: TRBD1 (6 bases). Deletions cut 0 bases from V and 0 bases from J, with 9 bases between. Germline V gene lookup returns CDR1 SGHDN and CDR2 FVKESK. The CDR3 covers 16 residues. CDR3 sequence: CASSQDRGYSYNEQFF. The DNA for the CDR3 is TGTGCCAGCAGCCAAGATAGGGGGTACTCCTACAATGAGCAGTTCTTC. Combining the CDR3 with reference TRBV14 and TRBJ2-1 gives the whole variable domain EAGVTQFPSHSVIEKGQTVTLRCDPISGHDNLYWYRRVMGKEIKFLLHFVKESKQDESGMPNNRFLAERTGGTYSTLKVQPAELEDSGVYFCASSQDRGYSYNEQFFGPGTRLTVL.

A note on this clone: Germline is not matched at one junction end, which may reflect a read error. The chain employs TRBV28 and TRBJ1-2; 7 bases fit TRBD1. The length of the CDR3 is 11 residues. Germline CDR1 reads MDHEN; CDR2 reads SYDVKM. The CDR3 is CASSFGDSRSF. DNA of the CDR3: TGTGCCAGCAGTTTCGGGGACAGTAGGAGTTTC.

The CDR3 here is CASSRLAQEQFF. CDR3 nucleotides: TGTGCCAGCAGTCGACTAGCCCAGGAGCAGTTCTTC. The chain combines TRBV2 with TRBJ2-1; 7 bases map to TRBD2. Germline V gives CDR1 SNHLY, CDR2 FYNNEI. J was trimmed by 10 bases and V by 5 bases; bases with no gene match: 5. The CDR3 is made up of 12 amino acids.

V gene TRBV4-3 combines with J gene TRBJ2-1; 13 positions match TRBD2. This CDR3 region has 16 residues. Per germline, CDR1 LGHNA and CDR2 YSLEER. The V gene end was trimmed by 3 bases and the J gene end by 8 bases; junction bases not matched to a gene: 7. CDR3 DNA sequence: TGCGCCAGCAGCCACCAACTAGCGGGGGGGCGGGATGAGCAGTTCTTC. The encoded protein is CASSHQLAGGRDEQFF.

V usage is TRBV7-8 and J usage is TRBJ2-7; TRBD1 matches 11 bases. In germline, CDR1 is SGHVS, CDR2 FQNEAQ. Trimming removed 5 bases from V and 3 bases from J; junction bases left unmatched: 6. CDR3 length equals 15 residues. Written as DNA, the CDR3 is TGTGCCAGCAGCCGGTCCGGGACAGGGGGCTACGAGCAGTACTTC. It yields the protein CASSRSGTGGYEQYF. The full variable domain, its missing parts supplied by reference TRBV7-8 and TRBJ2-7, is GAGVSQSPRYKVAKRGQDVALRCDPISGHVSLFWYQQALGQGPEFLTYFQNEAQLDKSGLPSDRFFAERPEGSVSTLKIQRTQQEDSAVYLCASSRSGTGGYEQYFGPGTRLTVT.

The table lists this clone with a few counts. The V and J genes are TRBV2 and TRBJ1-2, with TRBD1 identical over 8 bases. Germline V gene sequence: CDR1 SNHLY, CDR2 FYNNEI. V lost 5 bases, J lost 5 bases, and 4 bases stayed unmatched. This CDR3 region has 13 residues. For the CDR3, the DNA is TGTGCCAGCAGTCGACAGGGGAATTATGGCTACACCTTC. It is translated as CASSRQGNYGYTF. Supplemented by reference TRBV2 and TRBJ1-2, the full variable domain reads EPEVTQTPSHQVTQMGQEVILRCVPISNHLYFYWYRQILGQKVEFLVSFYNNEISEKSEIFDDQFSVERPDGSNFTLKIRSTKLEDSAMYFCASSRQGNYGYTFGSGTRLTVV.

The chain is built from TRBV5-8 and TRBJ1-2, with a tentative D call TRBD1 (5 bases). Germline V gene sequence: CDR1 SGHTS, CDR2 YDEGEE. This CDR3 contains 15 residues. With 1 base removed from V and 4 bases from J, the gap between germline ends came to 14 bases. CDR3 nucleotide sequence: TGTGCCAGCAGCTTGCATCAGGGAAACTTCTATGGCTACACCTTC. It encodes CASSLHQGNFYGYTF. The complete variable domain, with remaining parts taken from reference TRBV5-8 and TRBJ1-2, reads EAGVTQSPTHLIKTRGQQATLRCSPISGHTSVYWYQQALGLGLQFLLWYDEGEERNRGNFPPRFSGRQFPNYSSELNVNALELEDSALYLCASSLHQGNFYGYTFGSGTRLTVV.

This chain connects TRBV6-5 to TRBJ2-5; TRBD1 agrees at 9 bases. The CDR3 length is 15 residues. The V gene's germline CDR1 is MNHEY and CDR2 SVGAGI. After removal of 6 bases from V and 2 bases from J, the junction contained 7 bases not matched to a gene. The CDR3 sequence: CASRYPGQGQETQYF. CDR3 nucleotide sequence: TGTGCCAGCAGGTACCCGGGACAGGGACAAGAGACCCAGTACTTC.

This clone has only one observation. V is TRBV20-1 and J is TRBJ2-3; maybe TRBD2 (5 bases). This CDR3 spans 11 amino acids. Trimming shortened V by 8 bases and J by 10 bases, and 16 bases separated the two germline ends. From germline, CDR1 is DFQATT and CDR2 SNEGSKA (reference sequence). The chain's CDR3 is CSWRFIRAQYF. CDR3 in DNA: TGCAGTTGGAGGTTTATTAGGGCGCAGTATTTT.

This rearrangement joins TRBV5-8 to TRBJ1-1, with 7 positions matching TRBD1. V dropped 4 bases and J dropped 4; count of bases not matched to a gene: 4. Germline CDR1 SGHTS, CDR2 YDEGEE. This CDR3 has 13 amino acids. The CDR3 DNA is TGTGCCAGCAGCGTACGACAGGGCACTGAAGCTTTCTTT. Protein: CASSVRQGTEAFF.

The CDR3 is CASSFGGGQDTQYF. The DNA for the CDR3 is TGTGCCAGCAGCTTTGGGGGGGGGCAAGATACGCAGTATTTT. The J gene is TRBJ2-3, the V gene TRBV7-8, with a weak D call TRBD2 (7 bases). This CDR3 is 14 amino acids long. Trimming removed 3 bases from V and 5 bases from J, with 12 bases in between. Looked up from germline, CDR1 is SGHVS and CDR2 is FQNEAQ. Full variable domain (rest looked up from reference TRBV7-8 and TRBJ2-3): GAGVSQSPRYKVAKRGQDVALRCDPISGHVSLFWYQQALGQGPEFLTYFQNEAQLDKSGLPSDRFFAERPEGSVSTLKIQRTQQEDSAVYLCASSFGGGQDTQYFGPGTRLTVL.

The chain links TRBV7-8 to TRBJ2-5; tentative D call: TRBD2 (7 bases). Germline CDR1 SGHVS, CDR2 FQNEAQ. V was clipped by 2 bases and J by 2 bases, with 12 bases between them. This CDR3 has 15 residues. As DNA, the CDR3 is TGTGCCAGCAGCTTAAGGGGGGGCCGGCAAGAGACCCAGTACTTC. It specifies CASSLRGGRQETQYF.

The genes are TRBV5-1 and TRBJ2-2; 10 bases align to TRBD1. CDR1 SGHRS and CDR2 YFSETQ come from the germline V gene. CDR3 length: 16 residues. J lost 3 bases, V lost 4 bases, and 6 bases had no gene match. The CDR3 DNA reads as TGCGCCAGCAGCCTTGGGGACAGGGGTCACACCGGGGAGCTGTTTTTT. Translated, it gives CASSLGDRGHTGELFF.

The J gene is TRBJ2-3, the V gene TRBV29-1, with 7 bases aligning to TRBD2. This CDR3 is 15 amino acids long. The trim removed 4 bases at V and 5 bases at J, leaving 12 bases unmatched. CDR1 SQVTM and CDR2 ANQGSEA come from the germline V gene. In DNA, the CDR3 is TGCAGCGTTGGGACGGGGGGAACCGATGTAGATACGCAGTATTTT. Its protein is CSVGTGGTDVDTQYF.

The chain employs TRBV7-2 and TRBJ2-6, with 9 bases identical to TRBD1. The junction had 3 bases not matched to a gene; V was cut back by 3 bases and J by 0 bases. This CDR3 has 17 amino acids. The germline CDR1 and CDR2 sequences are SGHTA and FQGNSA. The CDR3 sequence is CASSFGQGRSGANVLTF. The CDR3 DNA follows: TGTGCCAGCAGCTTCGGACAGGGGCGCTCTGGGGCCAACGTCCTGACTTTC.

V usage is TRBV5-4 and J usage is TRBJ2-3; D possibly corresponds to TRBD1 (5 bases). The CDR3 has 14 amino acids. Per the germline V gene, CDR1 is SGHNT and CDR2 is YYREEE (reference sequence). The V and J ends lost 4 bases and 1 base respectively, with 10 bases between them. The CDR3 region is CASSPWGGTDTQYF. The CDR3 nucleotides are TGTGCCAGCAGCCCGTGGGGCGGCACAGATACGCAGTATTTT. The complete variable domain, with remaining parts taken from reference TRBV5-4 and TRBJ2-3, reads ETGVTQSPTHLIKTRGQQVTLRCSSQSGHNTVSWYQQALGQGPQFIFQYYREEENGRGNFPPRFSGLQFPNYSSELNVNALELDDSALYLCASSPWGGTDTQYFGPGTRLTVL.

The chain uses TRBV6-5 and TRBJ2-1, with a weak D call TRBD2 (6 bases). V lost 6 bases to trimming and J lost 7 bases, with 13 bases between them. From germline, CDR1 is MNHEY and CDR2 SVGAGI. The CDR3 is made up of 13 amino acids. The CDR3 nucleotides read TGTGCCAGCAGCCCCAAGGCGGGGAATGAGCAGTTCTTC. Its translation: CASSPKAGNEQFF.